A selection of T cell receptor beta chains follows, all from one sample in a study of early T cells in non-severe SARS-CoV-2 infection. TCRdb recomputed calls from the 5' RACE reads with MiXCR, one row per CDR3 protein. The data show about 110,000 distinct CDR3 sequences, with roughly an eighth seen just once and roughly 2.9% held by the top ten. Sequencing was done on a sample of whole blood. The receptors shown here come from an adult who was a healthcare worker with PCR-confirmed SARS-CoV-2 infection or an uninfected control (not recorded which). CDR3s include the opening cysteine and the closing phenylalanine or tryptophan. A D gene is named only where the DNA matches it firmly.

>TRBD2|TRBV12-3/TRBV12-4
CASSSSPGLAGNNEQFF
>TRBD1|TRBV12-3/TRBV12-4
CASSLYSLRDSANYGYTF
>.|TRBV2
CASSEGTGGFTNEQFF
>.|TRBV29-1
CSVEGLGGNYEQYF
>.|TRBV20-1
CSARGPGPEAFF
>.|TRBV29-1
CSVDVSGGLQELFF
>TRBD1|TRBV12-3/TRBV12-4
CASSPGTGPVTDTQYF
>.|TRBV20-1
CSARDWNPLARDEQFF
>.|TRBV11-1
CASSSPTGNSYGEQYF
>.|TRBV6-6
CASSFASNQPQHF
>TRBD2|TRBV29-1
CSVAGGPYEQYF
>.|TRBV10-3
CAISPTPNTEAFF
>.|TRBV19
CASSIFRTSTNEKLFF
>.|TRBV20-1
CSASPKKRVTWAETQYF
>.|TRBV6-1
CASREGPSRTEAFF
>.|TRBV12-5
CASGPRENYGYTF
>.|TRBV27
CASSPPGWNTEAFF
>.|TRBV21-1
CASSKRETDGVISNQPQHF
>.|TRBV28
CASSQTFAWFEQYF
>.|TRBV29-1
CSASSTTEAFF
>TRBD1|TRBV7-9
CASSPRTGSSYEQYF
>.|TRBV5-4
CASSSQGRKKGFF
>.|TRBV4-1
CASSVKRVDTLAYEQYF
>.|TRBV14
CASSQDWILGYTEAFF
>.|TRBV28
CASSLLYNSPLHF
>.|TRBV6-1
CASNPAGEQQPQHF
>.|TRBV5-1
CASSLVLGANTGELFF
>.|TRBV9
CASSVAGAHNSPLHF
>.|TRBV30
CAWTPNVGIYGYTF
>.|TRBV4-2
CASSQDTPQGNLYEQYF
>TRBD2|TRBV11-2
CASSLGLAGPTYNEQFF
>TRBD1|TRBV13
CASSLGHRGAYEQYF
>TRBD2|TRBV11-2
CASSRTSGSVTGELFF
>TRBD1|TRBV5-4
CASSQDRKSGYTF
>.|TRBV6-2/TRBV6-3
CASSSTRGSNNQPQHF
>TRBD1|TRBV2
CARGTENSPLHF
>.|TRBV4-1
CASSQDPGGLTDTQYF
>TRBD1|TRBV5-1
CASSRLLGTGANYGYTF
>.|TRBV10-3
CAISGRGGTEAFF
>TRBD1|TRBV19
CASTRTGRFYGYTF
>TRBD1|TRBV7-9
CASSPRGQSSYNEQFF
>.|TRBV4-1
CASSQGLYPFF
>.|TRBV14
CASSHMTVNSPLHF
>TRBD1|TRBV6-5
CASSAGQGASGYTF